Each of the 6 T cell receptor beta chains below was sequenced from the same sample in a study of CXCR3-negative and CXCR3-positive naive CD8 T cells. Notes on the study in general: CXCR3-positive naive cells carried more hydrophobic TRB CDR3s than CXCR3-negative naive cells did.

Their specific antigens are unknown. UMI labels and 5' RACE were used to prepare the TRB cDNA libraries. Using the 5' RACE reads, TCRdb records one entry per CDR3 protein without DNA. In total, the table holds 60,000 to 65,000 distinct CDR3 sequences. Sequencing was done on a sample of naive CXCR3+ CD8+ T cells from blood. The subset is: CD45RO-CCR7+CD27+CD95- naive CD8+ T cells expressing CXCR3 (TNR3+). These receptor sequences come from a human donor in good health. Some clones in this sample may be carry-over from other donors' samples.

CDR3 region: CASSFDRGHEQYF. The V gene is TRBV7-9, the J gene TRBJ2-7; TCRdb indicates TRBD1, and absent DNA this call remains unverified. The CDR3 contains 13 residues. Germline-derived CDR1 and CDR2 are SEHNR and FQNEAQ (reference sequence).

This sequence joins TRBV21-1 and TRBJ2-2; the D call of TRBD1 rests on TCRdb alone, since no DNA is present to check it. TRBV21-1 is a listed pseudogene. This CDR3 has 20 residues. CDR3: CASSRRWWGNRASATGELFF.

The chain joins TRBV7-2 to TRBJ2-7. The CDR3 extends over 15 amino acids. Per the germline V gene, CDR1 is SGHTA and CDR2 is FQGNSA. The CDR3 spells CASSLPTTAQVEQYF.

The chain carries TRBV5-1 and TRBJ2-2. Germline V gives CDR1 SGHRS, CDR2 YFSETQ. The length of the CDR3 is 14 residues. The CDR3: CASSSDGNTGELFF.

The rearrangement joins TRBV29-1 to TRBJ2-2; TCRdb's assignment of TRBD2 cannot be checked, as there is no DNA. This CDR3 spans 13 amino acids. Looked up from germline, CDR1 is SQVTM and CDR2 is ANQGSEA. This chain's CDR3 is CSVAAGDTGELFF.

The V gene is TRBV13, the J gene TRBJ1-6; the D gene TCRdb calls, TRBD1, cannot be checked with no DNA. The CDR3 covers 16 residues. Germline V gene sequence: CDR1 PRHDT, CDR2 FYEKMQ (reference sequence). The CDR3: CASSPRQGVMYSPLHF.